This T cell receptor (beta chain) stems from a study of T cells in Graves' hyperthyroidism and ophthalmopathy. On the study more broadly: Pretreatment peripheral blood was obtained at initial diagnosis.

This clonotype appeared once. What was amplified from RNA transcripts were TCR beta CDR3 regions. An initial round of RT-PCR targeting the TCR CDR3 relied on the HTBI primer set. TCRdb called the multiplex PCR reads again in MiXCR, with one record for every CDR3 protein. Counted here are hundreds of thousands of distinct CDR3 sequences, approximately 15% occurring once; the ten biggest clones make up about 14%. V gave up 1 base and J gave up 0 bases, with 6 bases separating them. Germline V gene data show CDR1 as SQVTM and CDR2 as ANQGSEA. This CDR3 is 13 amino acids long. The sequence was collected from a woman aged 18-29 years with Graves' hyperthyroidism. The V gene is TRBV29-1, the J gene TRBJ1-1, with unresolved D. Input material: blood. The CDR3 is CSVEGTLNTEAFF. The CDR3 DNA follows: TGCAGCGTTGAAGGGACTTTGAACACTGAAGCTTTCTTT.